This T cell receptor beta chain is drawn from a study of blood T cell repertoires in COVID-19. At the level of the study: Sources were T cells, B-cell-depleted T cells, or PBMCs; the material itself was cDNA or gDNA.

In the original processing: Estimation of nucleated cell counts was performed using reference gene primer amplification. Data came from immunoSEQ multiplex PCR; TCRdb stores just in-frame clones and leaves some out. V and J calls and clone size are copied from that table; D and trimming were computed from the DNA. This sample has about 300,000 clones, with under 90% found just once. Seattle's enrolled individuals joined amid active infection and were then monitored longitudinally. Per germline, CDR1 SGDLS and CDR2 YYNGEE. The CDR3 contains 16 residues. V gave up 4 bases and J gave up 2 bases; unmatched junction bases: 8.

This chain uses TRBV9 with TRBJ2-3; 9 nucleotides agree with TRBD2. This receptor was obtained from a woman in her thirties with COVID-19, enrolled during active disease. Material for sequencing was peripheral blood. CDR3 bases: TGTGCCAGCAGCCCCTTAGCGGGGGCGATCACAGATACGCAGTATTTT. It specifies CASSPLAGAITDTQYF.